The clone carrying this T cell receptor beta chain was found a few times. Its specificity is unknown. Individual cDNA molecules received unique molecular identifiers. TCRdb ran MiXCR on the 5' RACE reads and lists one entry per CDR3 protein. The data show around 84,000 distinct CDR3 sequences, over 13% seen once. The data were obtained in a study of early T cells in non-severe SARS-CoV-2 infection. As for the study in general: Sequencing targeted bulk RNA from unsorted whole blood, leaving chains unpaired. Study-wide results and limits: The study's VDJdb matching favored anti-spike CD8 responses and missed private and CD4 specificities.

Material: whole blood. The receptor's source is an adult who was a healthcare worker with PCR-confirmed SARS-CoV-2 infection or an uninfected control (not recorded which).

The CDR3, as DNA: TGCGCCAGCAGCTTGACAGGGGGCTGGATCGATGAGCAGTTCTTC. Its translation: CASSLTGGWIDEQFF. The J gene is TRBJ2-1, the V gene TRBV5-1; TRBD1 aligns across 9 bases. The CDR3 runs to 15 residues. Germline CDR1 is SGHRS and CDR2 is YFSETQ. Unmatched junction bases numbered 7, after V lost 1 base and J lost 8 bases.